The source of this T cell receptor (beta chain) is a study of glioma-infiltrating T cells after dendritic cell vaccination (dated by TCRdb to 2016 to 2018). Describing the broader study: Of the 15 glioblastoma patients in the cohort, all drawn from Phase I and II dendritic cell vaccination trials, 9 were newly diagnosed and 6 had recurrent disease. Autologous tumor lysate-pulsed dendritic cell vaccination was administered to the patients between the early 2000s and the early 2010s. To make the vaccine, monocyte-derived dendritic cells were cultured for 6 to 8 days with IL-4 and GM-CSF and then pulsed overnight with autologous tumor lysate. Three intradermal dendritic cell vaccine injections were administered to patients at biweekly intervals in the arm below the axilla. Deep sequencing of TCR beta CDR3 regions was used to quantify tumor-infiltrating lymphocyte content and compare tumor and blood repertoires in dendritic cell-vaccinated glioblastoma patients. Survival after dendritic cell vaccination was correlated with TCR sequencing metrics, including TIL content and tumor-blood repertoire overlap.

Summary of the overall study and its limitations: The cohort was small and heterogeneous, few patients had complete blood and tumor sets, and even fewer had initial-recurrent tumor pairs. After dendritic cell vaccination, a higher estimated pretreatment TIL content predicted longer time to progression and overall survival. TCR clonality showed no direct relationship with survival, which suggests that a diverse polyclonal response may matter. The three-group TCR overlap response model was characterized as speculative, and prospective validation of the model was stated to be required.

V is clipped by 0 bases and J by 12 bases, and the sequence between their germline boundaries is 19 bases long. CDR1 is given as SGHKS and CDR2 as YYEKEE, both from the germline V gene (reference sequence). The CDR3 spans 14 residues, from the cysteine through the phenylalanine. Only CDR3 DNA remains: 42 bases, in frame from the first base. Patients were selected for having adequate residual fresh-frozen tumor tissue and more than two years of available survival data. Molecular status otherwise varied across the glioblastoma patients, but none of them carried an isocitrate dehydrogenase mutation. PBMC collection took place before vaccination, two weeks after the third vaccination, and at tumor progression if progression occurred. The Qiagen DNeasy Blood extraction Kit was used for extraction of genomic DNA. The immunoSEQ assay amplified TCRB CDR3 regions from around 2 micrograms of genomic DNA, or from all available DNA when less than that amount was available. For multiplex PCR, 60 forward primers for TCR V beta segments and 13 reverse primers for J beta segments were used. To estimate reads per starting template, synthetic control templates were spiked into each sample at limiting dilution. The Illumina HiSeq System generated 87 bp sequencing reads. Under the source paper's analysis protocol: PCR and sequencing errors were removed by a nearest neighbor algorithm that merged closely related sequences. TCR overlap was defined as the percentage of unique tumor TCR beta sequences that were also found in the peripheral blood of the same patient. TCRdb retrieved this table from immuneACCESS and kept in-frame rearrangements only. Not all clones are present; in checked studies, unresolved V genes account for under half, and no reason is known for the remainder. The V and J calls and clone size are taken from that table; D and trimming were inferred from the DNA. The sample profile shows about 20,000 clones; roughly 78% of them were found once. Roughly 35% of the sample is taken by the ten largest.

Turning to this clone: What antigen it recognizes has not been identified. Nothing much larger sits one base from this clone, and base qualities are not available.

The receptor chain draws on TRBV5-5 and TRBJ2-7; a weak D assignment points to TRBD2 (5 bases agree). The sequences come from blood, collected before dendritic cell vaccination. The TCR sequence derives from a human donor with glioblastoma. CDR3 sequence: CASSLAVRHSEGYF. The nucleotide sequence is TGTGCCAGCAGCTTGGCGGTTAGGCACTCCGAGGGGTACTTC.